Listed below are T cell receptor beta chains from one sample, sequenced in a study of control samples from healthy donors and cancer patients. Using immunoSEQ multiplex PCR, the repertoire was profiled, and TCRdb retains in-frame clones only, with some absent. Of over 150,000 clones detected, 80% to 95% appear once; the ten largest clones hold around 2%. The sequenced sample was blood. The source of these receptors is a woman between 40 and 55 years old in good health. CDR3s include the opening cysteine and the closing phenylalanine or tryptophan. The D gene is left open where the match is weak. Clone size is given for some rows only: seen once, a few or many times, or a class if the clone is expanded.

V	size	J	D	DNA	CDR3
TRBV20-1	few	TRBJ2-3	TRBD2	TGCAGTGCTCGTGGGACTAGCGGGGTCCCCACAGATACGCAGTATTTT	CSARGTSGVPTDTQYF
TRBV7-2	-	TRBJ1-1	-	TGTGCCAGCAGCTTCCGAAGAGGCCCCAAAGCTTTCTTT	CASSFRRGPKAFF
TRBV27	-	TRBJ2-7	TRBD2	TGTGCCAGCAGTATCTCTAGCGGGGGGCACTCCTACGAGCAGTACTTC	CASSISSGGHSYEQYF
TRBV28	once	TRBJ1-2	-	TGTGCCAGCCGACCCCCCATCGACAGGAGCCGCTATGGCTACACCTTC	CASRPPIDRSRYGYTF
TRBV18	-	TRBJ1-5	TRBD1	TGTGCCAGCTCACCAGGGACAGGGGTGAGCCAGCCCCAGCATTTT	CASSPGTGVSQPQHF
TRBV7-8	-	TRBJ1-2	TRBD1	TGTGCCAGCAGCCTATCCGGGACAGGGGGCTATGGCTACACCTTC	CASSLSGTGGYGYTF
TRBV5-1	-	TRBJ2-7	-	TGCGCCAGCAGCTTGCCACAGGGAGGAGGGGCCTACGAGCAGTACTTC	CASSLPQGGGAYEQYF
TRBV2	-	TRBJ1-6	TRBD1	TGTGCCAGCAGTGACCGGACAGGGGGATTTGGTTCACCCCTCCACTTT	CASSDRTGGFGSPLHF
TRBV19	few	TRBJ1-2	-	TGTGCCAGTACGGGGGCCTATGGCTACACCTTC	CASTGAYGYTF
TRBV28	-	TRBJ2-7	TRBD1	TGTGCCAGCAGTTCAGGGACAGGGGGCTTTTACGAGCAGTACTTC	CASSSGTGGFYEQYF
TRBV28	-	TRBJ2-2	-	TGTGCCAGCAGTCGTCGTCCCGGGGAGCTGTTTTTT	CASSRRPGELFF
TRBV5-1	-	TRBJ2-3	TRBD1	TGCGCCAGCAGCGAGGGACAGGGGGCAACAGATACGCAGTATTTT	CASSEGQGATDTQYF
TRBV20-1	-	TRBJ1-5	TRBD1	TGCAGTGCTAGTGTCGGACAGGTCTGGCAGCCCCAGCATTTT	CSASVGQVWQPQHF
TRBV11-2	-	TRBJ2-1	TRBD2	TGTGCCAGCAGCTCTAGGGCTAGCGGGGTAAACAATGAGCAGTTCTTC	CASSSRASGVNNEQFF
TRBV5-6	-	TRBJ2-7	-	TGTGCCAGCAGCTCACCGGACCATTCCTACGAGCAGTACTTC	CASSSPDHSYEQYF
TRBV18	-	TRBJ1-5	-	TGTGCCAGCTCGCCAACGGTGGCGGGGGATCAGCCCCAGCATTTT	CASSPTVAGDQPQHF
TRBV7-2	-	TRBJ1-5	-	TGTGCCAGCAGCCCAGGGGCTCAGGGATATCAGCCCCAGCATTTT	CASSPGAQGYQPQHF
TRBV7-2	-	TRBJ1-5	-	TGTGCCAGCAGCTCCTCGGGTCAGCCCCAGCATTTT	CASSSSGQPQHF
TRBV6-6	-	TRBJ2-7	-	TGTGCCAGCAGTTACTCCCCCGACACCTCAATCTACTTC	CASSYSPDTSIYF
TRBV11-2	few	TRBJ1-2	-	TGTGCCAGCAGCTTAGTAAACATTCCCTATGGCTACACCTTC	CASSLVNIPYGYTF
TRBV16	-	TRBJ2-7	-	TGTGCCAGCAGCCAACCGGAGGCCAGTGGATTCTCCTACGAGCAGTACTTC	CASSQPEASGFSYEQYF
TRBV6-5	-	TRBJ1-1	-	TGTGCCAGCGGGAAGGGATCTGGAGCTTTCTTT	CASGKGSGAFF
TRBV5-6	-	TRBJ2-3	TRBD2	TGTGCCAGCAGACCGCCAGCGGGGACTCAGTATTTT	CASRPPAGTQYF
TRBV5-6	-	TRBJ1-5	TRBD1	TGTGCCAGCAGCTTGGGACAGGGGGTCAATCAGCCCCAGCATTTT	CASSLGQGVNQPQHF
TRBV19	once	TRBJ1-2	-	TGTGCCAGTAGTACCCCGGGACTCCCGATCGGGGGATATGGCTACACCTTC	CASSTPGLPIGGYGYTF
TRBV7-9	-	TRBJ1-2	-	TGTGCCAGCAGTCTGGACAACTATGGCTACACCTTC	CASSLDNYGYTF
TRBV4-1	-	TRBJ2-1	-	TGCGCCAGCAGCCAAGGACTAACCTCCTACAATGAGCAGTTCTTC	CASSQGLTSYNEQFF
TRBV24-1	-	TRBJ2-2	-	TGTGCCACCAGTGATGGATACACCGGGGAGCTGTTTTTT	CATSDGYTGELFF
TRBV10-3	-	TRBJ1-1	TRBD1	TGTGCCACCGGACAGGGAGGAACTGAAGCTTTCTTT	CATGQGGTEAFF